This T cell receptor beta chain was recorded in a study of OX40 agonist ivuxolimab in advanced cancers. Trimming removed 1 base at V and 5 bases at J, with 17 bases between. CDR3 length: 16 residues. The V gene's germline CDR1 is SGHAT and CDR2 FQNNGV. Measured with immunoSEQ multiplex PCR; TCRdb has only the in-frame clones, and not every one. Of about 120,000 clones listed, around 93% were seen once; the top ten hold less than 0.2%. The sequencing used CD4+ or CD8+ T cells sorted from blood, collected in a trial of the OX40 agonist ivuxolimab. This chain links TRBV11-2 with TRBJ1-2; D is perhaps TRBD1 (5 bases). The clonotype comes from an adult with an advanced solid tumor such as melanoma, head and neck, liver or kidney cancer. The CDR3 bases are TGTGCCAGCAGCTTAGGGATAGGGCCAGGGAGATATGGCTACACCTTC. Its translation: CASSLGIGPGRYGYTF.